Each of the 5 T cell receptor beta chains below was sequenced from the same sample in a study of T cell responses to AZD1222 COVID-19 vaccine. Measured with immunoSEQ multiplex PCR; TCRdb has only the in-frame clones, and not every one. The sample has 120,000 or so clones; about 90% are singletons. This specimen was peripheral blood, taken on day 0 of AZD1222 vaccination. The receptors stem from an adult in good health.

The gene calls are TRBV11-2 and TRBJ1-6; D is undetermined. The germline CDR1 and CDR2 sequences are SGHAT and FQNNGV. This CDR3 comprises 14 residues. The V and J ends lost 1 base and 10 bases respectively, with 11 bases between them. For the CDR3, the DNA is TGTGCCAGCAGCTTAGCGGGAATTGGCTCACCCCTCCACTTT. Protein product: CASSLAGIGSPLHF.

The chain has TRBV6-1 and TRBJ1-3, with D tentatively TRBD1 (5 bases). This CDR3 comprises 16 residues. The V gene's germline CDR1 is MNHNS and CDR2 SASEGT. Trimming removed 2 bases from V and 0 bases from J, with 11 bases in between. This CDR3 reads CASSEWGVLSGNTIYF. The CDR3 DNA is TGTGCCAGCAGTGAATGGGGGGTCCTCTCTGGAAACACCATATATTTT.

This clone has just one count. The gene calls are TRBV6-1 and TRBJ2-6; 9 nucleotides match TRBD1. From germline, CDR1 is MNHNS and CDR2 SASEGT. Trimming at V came to 3 bases and at J to 2 bases, leaving 14 bases not matched to a gene. The length of the CDR3 is 20 residues. CDR3 sequence reads: CASSDLTNRGRSPGANVLTF. As DNA, the CDR3 is TGTGCCAGCAGTGACCTTACAAACAGGGGGCGATCCCCTGGGGCCAACGTCCTGACTTTC.

This clone was seen a handful of times. The chain couples TRBV24-1 to TRBJ1-5; no firm D call. The CDR3 totals 14 residues. V dropped 4 bases and J dropped 5 bases, with 11 bases sitting between them. Germline CDR1 and CDR2: KGHDR and SFDVKD. CDR3 residues: CATSDHGKDQPQHF. CDR3 in DNA: TGTGCCACCAGTGACCACGGGAAGGATCAGCCCCAGCATTTT.

The chain combines TRBV27 with TRBJ1-5; D not resolved. The CDR3 has 13 amino acids. CDR1 and CDR2 from the germline V gene are MNHEY and SMNVEV (reference sequence). Trimming removed 2 bases from V and 0 bases from J, with 2 bases in between. CDR3 loop: CASSLGSNQPQHF. Here the CDR3 DNA reads TGTGCCAGCAGTTTAGGTAGCAATCAGCCCCAGCATTTT.